This T cell receptor (beta chain) derives from a study of blood T cell repertoires in COVID-19. For the study at large: PBMCs, B-cell-depleted T cells, or T cells provided the cDNA or gDNA that made up the material.

Per the original data handling: The assay estimated nucleated cells by amplifying reference gene primers. Only in-frame clones appear in the TCRdb table, and some are missing; sequencing was by immunoSEQ multiplex PCR. V, J and clone size reflect that table, while D and trimming were determined from the DNA. The sample carries about 300,000 clones, around nine tenths recorded once. Cohort 3 recovered donors had two negative PCRs, clearance, or symptom resolution. CDR1 is MNHEY, CDR2 SVGAGI, per germline. Trimming took off 6 bases at V and 9 bases at J, with 9 bases between the two ends. The CDR3 is made up of 11 amino acids.

Sequenced sample: PBMCs or T cells enriched from blood (not recorded which). The rearrangement links TRBV6-5 to TRBJ2-1, with D perhaps matching TRBD2 (6 bases). This sequence was found in a woman between 18 and 30 years old who had recovered from COVID-19. CDR3 in DNA: TGTGCCAGCAGGGCCGGGGGTGAGCAGTTCTTC. Translating gives CASRAGGEQFF.